This T cell receptor (beta chain) was profiled in a study of response to subunit inactivated influenza vaccine (dated by TCRdb to 2016 to 2019). About the investigation overall: To follow how T cells responded to a trivalent subunit inactivated influenza vaccine, the researchers relied on deep quantitative profiling of the T cell receptor repertoire. Here is what the overall study found, with its caveats: The authors suggested that each seasonal influenza vaccination may recruit only a limited number of new T cells.

Explained via the paper, the time point label denotes: 45 days after influenza vaccine administration. Library method: RT-PCR. The sample was run on an Illumina HiSeq 2500. TCRdb handled the public reads itself, with Q25 trimming in fastp and clone calling in MiXCR, and kept productive beta chains. Records with the same CDR3 protein are collapsed into one entry carrying the most frequent genes and DNA. The table for this sample lists under 200,000 distinct CDR3 sequences; approximately 10% of them were counted only once. Around 12% of the sample comes from the top ten. Concerning this clonotype itself: What this receptor recognizes is not known. Base qualities are not at hand, and no much larger clone is one base apart.

The cysteine opens and the phenylalanine closes a CDR3 of 16 amino acids. Only the CDR3 DNA stays, 48 bases, in frame from base 1. CDR1 MGHRA and CDR2 YSYEKL were looked up in the germline V gene. V has 5 bases trimmed and J has 3 bases trimmed; junction bases matching no gene number 5. This specimen was non-naive T cells sorted from PBMCs, taken 35 to 45 days after vaccination. Reading the label with the study, this specimen's cell subset or site is: memory T cell fraction. The sequence came from a man aged 45-60 years who received an inactivated influenza vaccine. Donor details come from another sample of the same person, matched by shared clones. The chain employs TRBV4-1 and TRBJ1-6, and 9 bases in between align with TRBD1. The CDR3 region has the sequence CASSEGQGNYNSPLHF. DNA sequence: TGCGCCAGCAGCGAAGGACAGGGGAACTATAATTCACCCCTCCACTTT.